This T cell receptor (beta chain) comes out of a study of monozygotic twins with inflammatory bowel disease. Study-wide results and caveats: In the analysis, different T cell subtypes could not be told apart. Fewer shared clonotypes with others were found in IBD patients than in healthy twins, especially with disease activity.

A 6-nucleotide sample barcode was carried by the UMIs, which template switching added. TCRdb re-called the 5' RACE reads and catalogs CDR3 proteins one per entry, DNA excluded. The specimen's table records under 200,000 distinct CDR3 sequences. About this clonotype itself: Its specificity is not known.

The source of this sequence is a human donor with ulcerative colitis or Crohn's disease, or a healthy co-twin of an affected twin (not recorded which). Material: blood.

CDR3 in amino acids: CASSLAGDPPQYF. The chain joins TRBV6-5 to TRBJ2-7; TCRdb designates TRBD2, a call that cannot be tested without DNA. The CDR3 loop spans 13 amino acids. Germline-derived CDR1 and CDR2 are MNHEY and SVGAGI.